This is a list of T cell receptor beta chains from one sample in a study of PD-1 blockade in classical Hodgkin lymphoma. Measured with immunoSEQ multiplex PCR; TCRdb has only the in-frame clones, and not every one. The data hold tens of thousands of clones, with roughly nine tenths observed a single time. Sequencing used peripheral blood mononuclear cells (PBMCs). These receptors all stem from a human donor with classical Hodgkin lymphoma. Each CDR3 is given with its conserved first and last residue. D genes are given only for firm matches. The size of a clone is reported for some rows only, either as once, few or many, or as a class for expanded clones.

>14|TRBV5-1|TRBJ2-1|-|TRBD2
TGCGCCAGCGCGGGACTAGCGGGAGAAGGTGAGCAGTTCTTC
CASAGLAGEGEQFF
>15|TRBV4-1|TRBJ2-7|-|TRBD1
TGCGCCAGCAGCCAGTCTCCAGGGGGCTGGGACGAGCAGTACTTC
CASSQSPGGWDEQYF
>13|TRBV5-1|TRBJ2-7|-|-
TGCGCCAGCAGCTTCTTACCCCTTGGCGAGCAGTACTTC
CASSFLPLGEQYF
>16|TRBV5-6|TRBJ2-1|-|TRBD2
TGTGCCAGCAGCTTGGGGTGGCTAGCGGGAGTTAATGAGCAGTTCTTC
CASSLGWLAGVNEQFF
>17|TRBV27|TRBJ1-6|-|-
TGTGCCAGCAGCCGGGACGGCAGAAGCTCCTATAATTCACCCCTCCACTTT
CASSRDGRSSYNSPLHF
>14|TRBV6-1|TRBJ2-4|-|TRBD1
TGTGCCAGCAGCCGGGACAGGGAGAAAAACATTCAGTACTTC
CASSRDREKNIQYF
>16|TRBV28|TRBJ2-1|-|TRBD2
TGTGCCAGCACAGCGAGCCAACTAGCGTCTGGCTATGAGCAGTTCTTC
CASTASQLASGYEQFF
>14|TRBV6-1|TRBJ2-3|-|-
TGTGCCAGCACCCTCATAGCGGACACAGATACGCAGTATTTT
CASTLIADTDTQYF
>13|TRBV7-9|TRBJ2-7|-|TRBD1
TGTGCCAGCAGCCAGGGACAGAAGTACGAGCAGTACTTC
CASSQGQKYEQYF
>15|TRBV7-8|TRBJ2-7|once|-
TGTGCCAGCAGCACCCGGGGAGCGCCTGGTGGGGAGCAGTACTTC
CASSTRGAPGGEQYF
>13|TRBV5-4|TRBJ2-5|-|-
TGTGCCAGCAGCTTGGATAGGGAAGAGACCCAGTACTTC
CASSLDREETQYF
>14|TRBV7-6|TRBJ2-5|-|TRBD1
TGTGCCAGCAGCGCGACAGGGATCTGGGAGACCCAGTACTTC
CASSATGIWETQYF
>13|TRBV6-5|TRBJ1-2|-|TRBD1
TGTGCCAGCAGACGTACAGGGGAAAGGGGCTACACCTTC
CASRRTGERGYTF
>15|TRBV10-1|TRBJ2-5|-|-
TGCGCCAGCAGTGAAACAGGGAATCCTGAAGAGACCCAGTACTTC
CASSETGNPEETQYF
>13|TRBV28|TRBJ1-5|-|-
TGTGCCAGCAGTTTAACGGGGAATCAGCCCCAGCATTTT
CASSLTGNQPQHF
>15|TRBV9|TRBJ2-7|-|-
TGTGCCAGCAGCGCACAAGCGGGCCCGCCGCTCGAGCAGTACTTC
CASSAQAGPPLEQYF
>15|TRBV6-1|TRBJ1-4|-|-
TGTGCCAGCAGTGTGGACCCTGCAACTAATGAAAAACTGTTTTTT
CASSVDPATNEKLFF